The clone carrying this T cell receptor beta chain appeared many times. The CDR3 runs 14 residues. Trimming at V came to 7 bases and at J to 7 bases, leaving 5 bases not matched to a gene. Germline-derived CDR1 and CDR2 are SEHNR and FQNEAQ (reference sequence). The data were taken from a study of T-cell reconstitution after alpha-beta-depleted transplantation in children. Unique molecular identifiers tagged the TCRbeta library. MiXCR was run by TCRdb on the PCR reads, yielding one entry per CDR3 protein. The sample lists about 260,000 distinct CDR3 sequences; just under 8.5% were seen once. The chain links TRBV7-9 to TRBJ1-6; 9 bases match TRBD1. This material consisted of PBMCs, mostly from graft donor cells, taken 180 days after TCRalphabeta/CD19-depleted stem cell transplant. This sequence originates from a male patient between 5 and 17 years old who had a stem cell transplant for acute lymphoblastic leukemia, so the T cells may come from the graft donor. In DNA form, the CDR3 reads TGTGCCAGCATGGACAGGGGTCAAAATTCACCCCTCCACTTT. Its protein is CASMDRGQNSPLHF.